The 30 T cell receptor beta chains given below trace back to one sample, sequenced in a study of blood T cell repertoires in COVID-19. Clones were sequenced by immunoSEQ multiplex PCR, and TCRdb holds only the in-frame ones, with some missing. The sample includes 300,000 or so clones, 86% of them seen just once. Material for sequencing was peripheral blood. The receptor source for this set is a woman aged 45-60 years with acute or convalescent COVID-19.

The chain joins TRBV6-6 to TRBJ2-7; TRBD1 aligns across 7 bases. J was trimmed by 3 bases and V by 6 bases; bases with no gene match: 8. The CDR3 length is 14 residues. Per the germline V gene, CDR1 is MNHNY and CDR2 is SVGAGI (reference sequence). In DNA form, the CDR3 reads TGTGCCAGCAGAAAGGACAGGACGAGCTACGAGCAGTACTTC. This gives the protein CASRKDRTSYEQYF.

V gene TRBV2 combines with J gene TRBJ2-2, with no clear D. The V end was cut by 3 bases, the J end by 0 bases, with 5 bases between. The CDR3 spans 14 residues. Germline CDR1 is SNHLY and CDR2 is FYNNEI. The CDR3 nucleotides are TGTGCCAGCAGTGACTTCCCGAACACCGGGGAGCTGTTTTTT. Translated, it gives CASSDFPNTGELFF.

The rearrangement uses TRBV9 and TRBJ2-3; a weak D match, TRBD1 (6 bases). V gave up 2 bases and J gave up 0 bases, with 16 bases separating them. The CDR3 totals 17 residues. Germline V gene sequence: CDR1 SGDLS, CDR2 YYNGEE. The CDR3 nucleotides are TGTGCCAGCAGCGTCCTACAGGGCCCCCATAGCACAGATACGCAGTATTTT. Its translation: CASSVLQGPHSTDTQYF.

V gene TRBV27 combines with J gene TRBJ1-4; tentative D call: TRBD1 (5 bases). Germline V gives CDR1 MNHEY, CDR2 SMNVEV (reference sequence). V gave up 3 bases and J gave up 8 bases, with 10 bases separating them. The CDR3 extends over 13 amino acids. CDR3 region: CASSFRQTEKLFF. The DNA for the CDR3 is TGTGCCAGCAGTTTCAGACAGACGGAAAAACTGTTTTTT.

The genes are TRBV2 and TRBJ1-5, with 7 bases matching TRBD1. Germline V gene data show CDR1 as SNHLY and CDR2 as FYNNEI. The CDR3 covers 15 residues. The trim removed 4 bases at V and 4 bases at J, leaving 7 bases unmatched. DNA of the CDR3: TGTGCCAGCAGTGCCGACAGGGTAGGAAATCAGCCCCAGCATTTT. Protein product: CASSADRVGNQPQHF.

The V gene is TRBV3-1 (or the pseudogene TRBV3-2), the J gene TRBJ2-7, with 11 positions matching TRBD2. V gave up 4 bases and J gave up 9 bases; unmatched junction bases: 11. CDR1 is LGHDT, CDR2 YNNKEL, per germline (reference sequence). This CDR3 comprises 15 residues. The CDR3 region is CASSPGTSGRFGQYF. The CDR3 coding sequence is TGTGCCAGCAGCCCCGGGACTAGCGGCCGTTTCGGGCAGTACTTC.

The J gene is TRBJ1-1, the V gene TRBV29-1; D gene unclear. Deletions cut 6 bases from V and 0 bases from J, with 14 bases between. This CDR3 is 14 amino acids long. The germline gives CDR1 SQVTM, CDR2 ANQGSEA. This chain's CDR3 is CSVHKKLMNTEAFF. CDR3 DNA sequence: TGCAGCGTCCATAAAAAACTCATGAACACTGAAGCTTTCTTT.

This chain uses TRBV19 with TRBJ2-3; 15 nucleotides match TRBD2. The V segment lost 5 bases and the J segment 4 bases; nucleotides outside the gene matches: 7. CDR3 length: 17 amino acids. From germline, CDR1 is LNHDA and CDR2 SQIVND (reference sequence). This CDR3 reads CASSPLGLAGGADTQYF. CDR3 nucleotide sequence: TGTGCCAGTAGTCCCCTGGGACTAGCGGGAGGCGCAGATACGCAGTATTTT.

This clone was observed a few times. J is TRBJ1-5 and V is TRBV5-4; D is unresolved. CDR1 SGHNT and CDR2 YYREEE come from the germline V gene (reference sequence). There are 13 residues in the CDR3. Trimming took 6 bases from V and 4 from J, leaving 11 bases between them. The DNA for the CDR3 is TGTGCCAGCACCAAGCCCCTGAATCAGCCCCAGCATTTT. Its translation: CASTKPLNQPQHF.

CDR3 nucleotides: TGTGCCAGCAGCTTCACTGTTGGGGCGACTGAAGCTTTCTTT. It yields the protein CASSFTVGATEAFF. The chain joins TRBV7-2 to TRBJ1-1; a possible D gene is TRBD1 (5 bases). Germline loops: CDR1 SGHTA, CDR2 FQGNSA. The CDR3 consists of 14 residues. V lost 3 bases to trimming and J lost 5 bases, with 13 bases between them. Using reference TRBV7-2 and TRBJ1-1 for the parts outside the CDR3, the full variable domain is GAGVSQSPSNKVTEKGKDVELRCDPISGHTALYWYRQSLGQGLEFLIYFQGNSAPDKSGLPSDRFSAERTGGSVSTLTIQRTQQEDSAVYLCASSFTVGATEAFFGQGTRLTVV.

J is TRBJ2-7 and V is TRBV7-2, with 9 bases aligning to TRBD2. V shed 1 base, J shed 2 bases, and the junction held 3 bases outside the gene matches. The CDR3 spans 15 residues. Germline assignment: CDR1 SGHTA and CDR2 FQGNSA. In DNA, the CDR3 is TGTGCCAGCAGCTTAGGGGGCGGGAGGGCCTACGAGCAGTACTTC. This gives the protein CASSLGGGRAYEQYF.

This clone was seen just once. V gene TRBV20-1 combines with J gene TRBJ2-1; D may be TRBD2 (6 bases). Trimming stripped 3 bases from V and 4 bases from J, with 19 bases between. From germline, CDR1 is DFQATT and CDR2 SNEGSKA (reference sequence). The CDR3 is 16 amino acids. CDR3 bases: TGCAGTGCTAGTCTAATCGGCGGGACTTATTACAATGAGCAGTTCTTC. Its translation: CSASLIGGTYYNEQFF.

In this sample, this clone turned up a few times. V gene TRBV19 combines with J gene TRBJ2-7, with TRBD2 matching over 9 bases. CDR3 size: 15 residues. Germline-derived CDR1 and CDR2 are LNHDA and SQIVND (reference sequence). Trimming took 5 bases from V and 4 from J; bases not matched to a gene: 9. This chain's CDR3 is CASSPSTSGPYEQYF. CDR3 sequence (DNA): TGTGCCAGTAGTCCATCGACTAGCGGCCCTTACGAGCAGTACTTC.

This clone occurred once. The V and J genes are TRBV5-1 and TRBJ1-1; TRBD1 might be the D (5 bases). V shed 4 bases and J shed 0 bases, with 10 bases lying between them. This CDR3 has 14 residues. Germline V gene lookup returns CDR1 SGHRS and CDR2 YFSETQ. CDR3 sequence (DNA): TGCGCCAGCAGCCAGACAGACATGAACACTGAAGCTTTCTTT. Residues: CASSQTDMNTEAFF.

Only one count was recorded for this clone. This chain joins TRBV2 and TRBJ2-5; 10 nucleotides match TRBD1. This CDR3 comprises 14 residues. The germline gives CDR1 SNHLY, CDR2 FYNNEI. J gave up 5 bases and V 7 bases, and 7 bases lay outside the gene matches. CDR3 in DNA: TGTGCCAGCACTCCGGACAGGGGGGGGGAGACCCAGTACTTC. Amino acids: CASTPDRGGETQYF.

Only a few counts were recorded for this clone. The gene calls are TRBV6-4 and TRBJ1-1, with a tentative D call TRBD1 (5 bases). With 2 bases removed from V and 6 bases from J, the gap between germline ends came to 10 bases. The CDR3 totals 13 residues. Germline assignment: CDR1 MRHNA and CDR2 SNTAGT. The CDR3 bases are TGTGCCAGCAGTGACCGGGGAGGGGCTGAAGCTTTCTTT. It translates to CASSDRGGAEAFF.

The rearrangement uses TRBV20-1 and TRBJ1-1; D perhaps matches TRBD1 (6 bases). This CDR3 has 11 residues. Germline assignment: CDR1 DFQATT and CDR2 SNEGSKA (reference sequence). V was clipped by 5 bases and J by 4 bases, with 8 bases between them. The CDR3 loop reads CSADRLTEAFF. In DNA, the CDR3 is TGCAGTGCTGACAGGCTCACTGAAGCTTTCTTT.

This chain uses TRBV10-3 with TRBJ1-1; 8 nucleotides match TRBD1. The ends lost 6 bases at V and 2 bases at J; junction bases unmatched: 14. This CDR3 is 17 amino acids long. Germline assignment: CDR1 ENHRY and CDR2 SYGVKD. CDR3 residues: CAIRTGVPGNFNTEAFF. In DNA, the CDR3 is TGTGCCATCAGGACAGGGGTTCCCGGCAATTTTAACACTGAAGCTTTCTTT.

The chain is built from TRBV24-1 and TRBJ2-7; 8 positions match TRBD1. Germline-derived CDR1 and CDR2 are KGHDR and SFDVKD. This CDR3 is built from 15 residues. V gave up 4 bases and J gave up 5 bases; unmatched junction bases: 9. The CDR3 DNA sequence: TGTGCCACCAGTGACCCGAGGACAGGGTGGGACGAGCAGTACTTC. It encodes CATSDPRTGWDEQYF.

In this sample, this clone turned up once. The chain links TRBV20-1 to TRBJ2-7; 9 bases are a match to TRBD2. The ends lost 3 bases at V and 6 bases at J; junction bases unmatched: 12. CDR1 is DFQATT and CDR2 is SNEGSKA in the germline V gene (reference sequence). The CDR3 has 15 residues. The CDR3 reads CSASVGSGSWREQYF. Here the CDR3 DNA reads TGCAGTGCTAGTGTCGGTAGCGGGAGTTGGCGCGAGCAGTACTTC.

The count of this clone is one. The chain uses TRBV2 and TRBJ1-1; 9 nucleotides line up with TRBD1. The CDR3 runs to 13 residues. Per the germline V gene, CDR1 is SNHLY and CDR2 is FYNNEI. Trimming at V came to 5 bases and at J to 10 bases, leaving 8 bases not matched to a gene. Here the CDR3 DNA reads TGTGCCAGCAGTAACAGACAGGGGGTGGGAGCTTTCTTT. Translation: CASSNRQGVGAFF.

This chain joins TRBV19 and TRBJ1-6; maybe TRBD1 (5 bases). Between the trimmed V and J ends, which lost 5 bases and 6 bases, there was a span of 17 bases. CDR3 size: 16 residues. Germline V gives CDR1 LNHDA, CDR2 SQIVND (reference sequence). CDR3 nucleotide sequence: TGTGCCAGTAGTTCGACATGGGGGGGACTTAATTCACCCCTCCACTTT. It yields the protein CASSSTWGGLNSPLHF. The variable domain in full, with the rest retrieved from reference TRBV19 and TRBJ1-6, is DGGITQSPKYLFRKEGQNVTLSCEQNLNHDAMYWYRQDPGQGLRLIYYSQIVNDFQKGDIAEGYSVSREKKESFPLTVTSAQKNPTAFYLCASSSTWGGLNSPLHFGNGTRLTVT.

This clone was found once. The genes are TRBV18 and TRBJ1-5; 7 bases match TRBD1. Germline V gene data show CDR1 as KGHSH and CDR2 as LQKENI. The CDR3 consists of 16 residues. Trimming at V came to 1 base and at J to 1 base, leaving 4 bases not matched to a gene. The CDR3 reads CASSPQSQGSNQPQHF. Here the CDR3 DNA reads TGTGCCAGCTCACCACAATCACAGGGGAGCAATCAGCCCCAGCATTTT. Together with reference TRBV18 and TRBJ1-5, the CDR3 gives the full variable domain: NAGVMQNPRHLVRRRGQEARLRCSPMKGHSHVYWYRQLPEEGLKFMVYLQKENIIDESGMPKERFSAEFPKEGPSILRIQQVVRGDSAAYFCASSPQSQGSNQPQHFGDGTRLSIL.

J is TRBJ2-3 and V is TRBV4-3, with D perhaps TRBD2 (6 bases). Per the germline V gene, CDR1 is LGHNA and CDR2 is YSLEER. The CDR3 loop spans 14 amino acids. V dropped 1 base and J dropped 5 bases, with 10 bases sitting between them. CDR3 sequence: CASSQAGAVDTQYF. The CDR3 nucleotides are TGCGCCAGCAGCCAAGCGGGAGCGGTAGATACGCAGTATTTT.

This clone was found a few times. The chain is built from TRBV9 and TRBJ2-1, with 10 bases lining up with TRBD2. Per germline, CDR1 SGDLS and CDR2 YYNGEE. The CDR3 is made up of 14 amino acids. V lost 3 bases to trimming and J lost 4 bases; unmatched junction nucleotides: 1. The DNA of the CDR3 is TGTGCCAGCAGCGAGCGGGAGGGGTACAATGAGCAGTTCTTC. Translated, it gives CASSEREGYNEQFF.

The rearrangement links TRBV7-9 to TRBJ1-1; tentatively, D is TRBD1 (5 bases). Germline CDR1 is SEHNR and CDR2 is FQNEAQ (reference sequence). This CDR3 has 15 amino acids. The V end was cut by 7 bases, the J end by 0 bases, with 15 bases between. As DNA, the CDR3 is TGTGCCAGCACCTCTGGGGGGACGATGAACACTGAAGCTTTCTTT. It yields the protein CASTSGGTMNTEAFF.

The gene calls are TRBV7-8 and TRBJ2-1; TRBD2 is a possible D gene (6 bases). Germline V gene sequence: CDR1 SGHVS, CDR2 FQNEAQ. V was pared by 1 base and J by 1 base, with 11 bases between. The CDR3 sequence is 16 residues long. The CDR3, as DNA: TGTGCCAGCAGCTTAGGTGCGGGACCGTCCTACAATGAGCAGTTCTTC. The encoded protein is CASSLGAGPSYNEQFF. The full variable domain, completed using reference TRBV7-8 and TRBJ2-1, is GAGVSQSPRYKVAKRGQDVALRCDPISGHVSLFWYQQALGQGPEFLTYFQNEAQLDKSGLPSDRFFAERPEGSVSTLKIQRTQQEDSAVYLCASSLGAGPSYNEQFFGPGTRLTVL.

The chain employs TRBV6-5 and TRBJ1-5; D is uncertain. Between the trimmed V and J ends, which lost 6 bases and 4 bases, there was a span of 10 bases. Germline-derived CDR1 and CDR2 are MNHEY and SVGAGI. The CDR3 is 13 residues long. CDR3 amino acids: CASRPPGNQPQHF. CDR3 DNA sequence: TGTGCCAGCAGGCCTCCGGGGAATCAGCCCCAGCATTTT.

This chain links TRBV27 with TRBJ2-3; the match to TRBD2 covers 7 bases. The trim removed 5 bases at V and 1 base at J, leaving 3 bases unmatched. Germline V gives CDR1 MNHEY, CDR2 SMNVEV (reference sequence). The CDR3 runs to 14 residues. CDR3 protein: CASSGLVGTDTQYF. As DNA, the CDR3 is TGTGCCAGCAGTGGACTAGTCGGCACAGATACGCAGTATTTT.

The gene calls are TRBV27 and TRBJ1-2; D is possibly TRBD1 (5 bases). Germline CDR1 and CDR2: MNHEY and SMNVEV (reference sequence). The CDR3 is made up of 15 amino acids. Trimming left V 1 base short and J 10 bases short, with 19 bases between. The CDR3: CASSLFRTAGGDYTF. The CDR3 nucleotides read TGTGCCAGCAGTTTATTTAGGACGGCCGGGGGTGACTACACCTTC.